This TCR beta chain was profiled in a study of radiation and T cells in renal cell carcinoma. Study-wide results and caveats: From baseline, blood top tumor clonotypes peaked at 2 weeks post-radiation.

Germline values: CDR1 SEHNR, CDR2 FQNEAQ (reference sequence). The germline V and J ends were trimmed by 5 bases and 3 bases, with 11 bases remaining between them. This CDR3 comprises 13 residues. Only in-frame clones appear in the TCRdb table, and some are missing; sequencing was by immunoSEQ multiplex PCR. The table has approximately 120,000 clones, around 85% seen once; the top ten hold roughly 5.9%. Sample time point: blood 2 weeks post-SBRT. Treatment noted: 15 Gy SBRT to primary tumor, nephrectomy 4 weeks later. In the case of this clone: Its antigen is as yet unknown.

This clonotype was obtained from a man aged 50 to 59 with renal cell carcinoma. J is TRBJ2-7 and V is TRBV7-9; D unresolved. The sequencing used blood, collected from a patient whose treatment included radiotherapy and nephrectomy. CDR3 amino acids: CASSTGRFYEQYF. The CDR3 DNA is TGTGCCAGCAGCACCGGACGGTTCTACGAGCAGTACTTC.